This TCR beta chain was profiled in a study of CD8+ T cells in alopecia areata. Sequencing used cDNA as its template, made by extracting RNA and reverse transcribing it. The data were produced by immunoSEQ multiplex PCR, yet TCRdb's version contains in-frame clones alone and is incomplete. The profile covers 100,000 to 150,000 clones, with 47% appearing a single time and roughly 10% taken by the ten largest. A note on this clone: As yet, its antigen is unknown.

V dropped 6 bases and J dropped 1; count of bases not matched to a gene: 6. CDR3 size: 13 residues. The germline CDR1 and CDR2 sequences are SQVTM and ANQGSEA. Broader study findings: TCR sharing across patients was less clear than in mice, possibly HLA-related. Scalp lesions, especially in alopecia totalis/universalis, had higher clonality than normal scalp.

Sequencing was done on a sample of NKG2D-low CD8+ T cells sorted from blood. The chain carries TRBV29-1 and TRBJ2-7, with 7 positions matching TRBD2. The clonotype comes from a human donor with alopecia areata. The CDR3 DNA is TGCAGCGTCCGGACTAGTACTTCCTACGAGCAGTACTTC. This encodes CSVRTSTSYEQYF.